This entry lists 27 T cell receptor beta chains sequenced from one sample in a study of blood T cell dynamics during melanoma immunotherapy. Time point denoted: pre-treatment baseline. Repertoires were generated with immunoSEQ multiplex PCR, while TCRdb's copy carries only in-frame clones and drops some. The sample lists some 11,000 clones, less than 90% occurring once. Sequenced material: blood, taken from a patient treated with checkpoint blockade. Receptors originate from a human donor with melanoma.

The chain uses TRBV5-1 and TRBJ2-4; D is unresolved. CDR3 length: 15 residues. Germline CDR1 is SGHRS and CDR2 is YFSETQ. V was shortened by 0 bases and J by 3 bases, with 10 bases between the two germline ends. In DNA form, the CDR3 reads TGCGCCAGCAGCTTGGGGCCGACTGACAAAAACATTCAGTACTTC. This gives the protein CASSLGPTDKNIQYF.

The chain combines TRBV19 with TRBJ2-2; D may be TRBD2 (6 bases). Trimming took off 5 bases at V and 6 bases at J, with 16 bases between the two ends. The CDR3 sequence is 15 residues long. Germline CDR1 reads LNHDA; CDR2 reads SQIVND (reference sequence). The CDR3 here is CASSLGEEAAGELFF. The DNA of the CDR3 is TGTGCCAGTAGTCTCGGGGAGGAGGCGGCCGGGGAGCTGTTTTTT.

This clone was counted once. This chain uses TRBV4-2 with TRBJ2-5, with TRBD2 matching over 7 bases. V trimming: 0 bases; J trimming: 5 bases; junction bases outside the gene matches: 9. CDR3 length: 16 residues. From germline, CDR1 is LGHNA and CDR2 YNFKEQ. The CDR3 DNA reads as TGTGCCAGCAGCCAAGATCGGTCTAGCGGCAAGGAGACCCAGTACTTC. This translates into CASSQDRSSGKETQYF.

This chain uses TRBV2 with TRBJ1-1; D uncertain. The V gene lost 4 bases and the J gene lost 0 bases, with 9 bases spanning the gap. This CDR3 is 14 amino acids long. The germline V gene encodes CDR1 SNHLY and CDR2 FYNNEI. CDR3 sequence: CASSGLLMNTEAFF. The CDR3, as DNA: TGTGCCAGCAGTGGTTTACTTATGAACACTGAAGCTTTCTTT.

This chain uses TRBV6-1 with TRBJ1-2; tentatively, D is TRBD1 (5 bases). Between the trimmed V and J ends, which lost 2 bases and 1 base, there was a span of 14 bases. Per the germline V gene, CDR1 is MNHNS and CDR2 is SASEGT. There are 16 residues in the CDR3. In DNA form, the CDR3 reads TGTGCCAGCAGTGAATTAGGGACTCACCGTAACTATGGCTACACCTTC. This gives the protein CASSELGTHRNYGYTF.

Concerning this clone: At the DNA level, this CDR3 is encoded by other sequences in the same sample as well. This chain uses TRBV7-3 with TRBJ2-6; the D is unclear. The V and J ends lost 2 bases and 2 bases respectively, with 7 bases between them. This CDR3 is 15 amino acids long. Looked up from germline, CDR1 is SGHTA and CDR2 is FQGTGA. CDR3 residues: CASSLLVTGANVLTF. In DNA, the CDR3 is TGTGCCAGCAGCTTACTAGTTACTGGGGCCAACGTCCTGACTTTC. The complete variable domain, with remaining parts taken from reference TRBV7-3 and TRBJ2-6, reads GAGVSQTPSNKVTEKGKYVELRCDPISGHTALYWYRQSLGQGPEFLIYFQGTGAADDSGLPNDRFFAVRPEGSVSTLKIQRTERGDSAVYLCASSLLVTGANVLTFGAGSRLTVL.

The V gene is TRBV5-3, the J gene TRBJ1-4; 8 bases line up with TRBD1. TRBV5-3 is filed as an ORF, its function uncertain. CDR3 length: 13 residues. Trimming took 1 base from V and 11 from J; bases not matched to a gene: 4. The CDR3 nucleotides are TGTGCCAGAAGCTTGCAGGGGGCACGGAAACTGTTTTTT. Amino acid sequence: CARSLQGARKLFF.

V usage is TRBV6-5 and J usage is TRBJ2-7; TRBD1 agrees at 7 bases. Unmatched junction bases numbered 10, after V lost 6 bases and J lost 2 bases. CDR1 and CDR2 (germline): MNHEY, SVGAGI. The CDR3 sequence is 15 residues long. In DNA form, the CDR3 reads TGTGCCAGCAGCCCCTTCGGGACAGAAGCCTACGAGCAGTACTTC. It is translated as CASSPFGTEAYEQYF.

The rearrangement joins TRBV6-5 to TRBJ1-2; no reliable D call. V lost 6 bases and J 8 bases, leaving 16 bases between the germline ends. CDR1 and CDR2 from the germline V gene are MNHEY and SVGAGI. This CDR3 region has 13 residues. CDR3 sequence reads: CASSTTTNGGYTF. Here the CDR3 DNA reads TGTGCCAGCAGCACGACAACGAACGGGGGCTACACCTTC.

This chain joins TRBV18 and TRBJ2-6; D is tentatively TRBD1 or TRBD2 (6 bases each). Trimming took off 7 bases at V and 0 bases at J, with 13 bases between the two ends. Germline values: CDR1 KGHSH, CDR2 LQKENI. The CDR3 spans 16 residues. The CDR3 bases are TGTGCCAGCTACCCCGGGGGCCTCTCTGGGGCCAACGTCCTGACTTTC. This translates into CASYPGGLSGANVLTF. Full variable domain (remainder filled in from reference TRBV18 and TRBJ2-6): NAGVMQNPRHLVRRRGQEARLRCSPMKGHSHVYWYRQLPEEGLKFMVYLQKENIIDESGMPKERFSAEFPKEGPSILRIQQVVRGDSAAYFCASYPGGLSGANVLTFGAGSRLTVL.

This CDR3 reads CASSEQGPNTEAFF. The CDR3 DNA reads as TGTGCCAGCAGTGAACAGGGGCCGAACACTGAAGCTTTCTTT. This sequence joins TRBV2 and TRBJ1-1; D may be TRBD1 (6 bases). The germline CDR1 and CDR2 sequences are SNHLY and FYNNEI. The germline V and J ends were trimmed by 2 bases and 1 base, with 8 bases remaining between them. The CDR3 runs to 14 residues.

This clone was observed once. This chain connects TRBV28 to TRBJ1-2; 8 nucleotides match TRBD1. The CDR3 consists of 13 residues. Germline CDR1 and CDR2: MDHEN and SYDVKM. J was trimmed by 4 bases and V by 8 bases; bases with no gene match: 6. The CDR3 DNA sequence: TGTGCCAGCGCGGCCGGGACAGGCTATGGCTACACCTTC. Its protein product is CASAAGTGYGYTF.

The chain employs TRBV4-1 and TRBJ2-1, with 11 nucleotides matching TRBD2. Trimming cost V 5 bases and J 3 bases; bases outside gene matches: 6. Looked up from germline, CDR1 is MGHRA and CDR2 is YSYEKL. This CDR3 contains 16 residues. In nucleotides, the CDR3 is TGCGCCAGCAGCTTACTAGCGGGAGTAGGCTACAATGAGCAGTTCTTC. It yields the protein CASSLLAGVGYNEQFF.

V usage is TRBV28 and J usage is TRBJ1-1, with 8 bases that match TRBD1. The CDR3 covers 15 residues. From germline, CDR1 is MDHEN and CDR2 SYDVKM. Losses at the gene ends were 5 bases for V and 4 bases for J; bases not matched to a gene: 9. The CDR3 protein is CASSPIGQGATEAFF. The CDR3 DNA reads as TGTGCCAGCAGTCCCATTGGACAGGGAGCCACTGAAGCTTTCTTT.

The CDR3 nucleotides read TGTGCCAGCAGCCGGGACGGGGCGAGAAGAGAAAAACTGTTTTTT. Translating gives CASSRDGARREKLFF. V and J are TRBV5-5 and TRBJ1-4; the D gene is possibly TRBD1 (5 bases). CDR3 length equals 15 residues. Germline CDR1 SGHKS, CDR2 YYEKEE (reference sequence). Trimming took 4 bases from V and 8 from J, leaving 18 bases between them.

The chain is built from TRBV7-9 and TRBJ2-2; TRBD2 matches at 11 bases. The CDR3 has 19 residues. Germline V CDR1 and CDR2: SEHNR, FQNEAQ (reference sequence). V was pared by 4 bases and J by 1 base, with 11 bases of the junction left unmatched. The CDR3 nucleotides are TGTGCCAGCAGCTCCTGGGACATTAGCGGGAGGGTGAACACCGGGGAGCTGTTTTTT. Protein: CASSSWDISGRVNTGELFF.

The CDR3 loop is CASSQDLGARGQETQYF. The CDR3 DNA reads as TGCGCCAGCAGCCAAGATCTAGGCGCCAGAGGCCAAGAGACCCAGTACTTC. The rearrangement links TRBV4-1 to TRBJ2-5; D ambiguous. Germline V gives CDR1 MGHRA, CDR2 YSYEKL. This CDR3 spans 17 amino acids. The V end lost 0 bases, the J end lost 1 base, and 15 bases lay between the germline ends.

This chain links TRBV28 with TRBJ2-5, with D possibly TRBD2 on 6 matching bases. Trimming shortened V by 2 bases and J by 7 bases, and 20 bases separated the two germline ends. The V gene's germline CDR1 is MDHEN and CDR2 SYDVKM. The length of the CDR3 is 16 residues. CDR3: CASSLGRTGSLRTQYF. The CDR3 coding sequence is TGTGCCAGCAGTTTAGGACGGACCGGGAGTCTGAGGACCCAGTACTTC. Supplemented by reference TRBV28 and TRBJ2-5, the full variable domain reads DVKVTQSSRYLVKRTGEKVFLECVQDMDHENMFWYRQDPGLGLRLIYFSYDVKMKEKGDIPEGYSVSREKKERFSLILESASTNQTSMYLCASSLGRTGSLRTQYFGPGTRLLVL.

This chain links TRBV10-3 with TRBJ2-7, with 13 bases that match TRBD2. Trimming cost V 6 bases and J 7 bases; bases outside gene matches: 6. The germline CDR1 and CDR2 sequences are ENHRY and SYGVKD. The CDR3 extends over 14 amino acids. The CDR3 nucleotides are TGTGCCATCAGGGGACTAGCGGGACCGGAGGAGCAGTACTTC. Translated, it gives CAIRGLAGPEEQYF.

CDR3 in DNA: TGTGCCTGGAGTGTAAAGACAGGGGGGGATCAGCCCCAGCATTTT. It translates to CAWSVKTGGDQPQHF. The gene calls are TRBV30 and TRBJ1-5; TRBD1 matches 9 bases. V lost 0 bases, J lost 5 bases, and 5 bases stayed unmatched. The CDR3 sequence is 15 residues long. The V gene's germline CDR1 is GTSNPN and CDR2 SVGIG (reference sequence). The full variable domain, its missing parts supplied by reference TRBV30 and TRBJ1-5, is SQTIHQWPATLVQPVGSPLSLECTVEGTSNPNLYWYRQAAGRGLQLLFYSVGIGQISSEVPQNLSASRPQDRQFILSSKKLLLSDSGFYLCAWSVKTGGDQPQHFGDGTRLSIL.

This clone was picked up one time. This chain joins TRBV7-2 and TRBJ2-5; tentatively, D is TRBD1 (6 bases). The CDR3 is 15 residues long. V gave up 5 bases and J gave up 5 bases, with 18 bases separating them. Germline CDR1 is SGHTA and CDR2 is FQGNSA. The CDR3 here is CASSPRPGAGETQYF. DNA for the CDR3: TGTGCCAGCAGCCCCAGGCCAGGGGCAGGGGAGACCCAGTACTTC.

This rearrangement joins TRBV11-3 to TRBJ2-1; 8 nucleotides match TRBD2. Trimming cost V 1 base and J 2 bases; bases outside gene matches: 1. CDR1 is SGHNT, CDR2 YENEEA, per germline. This CDR3 has 15 amino acids. The CDR3 here is CASSLGGRPYNEQFF. The CDR3 bases are TGTGCCAGCAGCTTAGGCGGGAGGCCCTACAATGAGCAGTTCTTC.

V and J are TRBV27 and TRBJ2-1; the D is unclear. The CDR3 sequence is 12 residues long. Trimming cost V 5 bases and J 6 bases, with 8 bases left between them. The V gene's germline CDR1 is MNHEY and CDR2 SMNVEV (reference sequence). CDR3 bases: TGTGCCAGCAGTCTACTGGGCAATGAGCAGTTCTTC. Translation: CASSLLGNEQFF.

The CDR3 nucleotides are TGTGCCAGCAGCCGGGCGGGCCTGAACACTGAAGCTTTCTTT. Amino acid sequence: CASSRAGLNTEAFF. The V and J genes are TRBV5-5 and TRBJ1-1; D not resolved. The length of the CDR3 is 14 residues. V lost 4 bases and J lost 0, with 10 bases in between. Germline CDR1 SGHKS, CDR2 YYEKEE (reference sequence).

The V gene is TRBV5-1, the J gene TRBJ2-2; the D gene is possibly TRBD1 (6 bases). Germline CDR1 is SGHRS and CDR2 is YFSETQ. CDR3 length: 14 amino acids. V was trimmed by 4 bases and J by 2 bases, leaving 9 bases between them. The DNA for the CDR3 is TGCGCCAGCAGCCCGGGACACAACACCGGGGAGCTGTTTTTT. Protein product: CASSPGHNTGELFF.

The chain recombines TRBV7-9 with TRBJ2-3, with 10 positions matching TRBD2. This CDR3 has 18 amino acids. J was trimmed by 3 bases and V by 1 base; bases with no gene match: 10. Germline V CDR1 and CDR2: SEHNR, FQNEAQ (reference sequence). CDR3 amino acids: CASSLVPSSGGRTDTQYF. The CDR3, as DNA: TGTGCCAGCAGCTTAGTCCCTTCTAGCGGGGGAAGGACAGATACGCAGTATTTT.

The chain couples TRBV6-6 to TRBJ1-5, with a weak D call TRBD1 (6 bases). The germline V gene encodes CDR1 MNHNY and CDR2 SVGAGI (reference sequence). Between the trimmed V and J ends, which lost 4 bases and 7 bases, there was a span of 20 bases. This CDR3 region has 16 residues. CDR3 amino acids: CASSSSQGLREQPQHF. Here the CDR3 DNA reads TGTGCCAGCAGTTCCTCGCAGGGGCTAAGGGAGCAGCCCCAGCATTTT.